These 14 T cell receptor beta chains came from one sample sequenced in a study of cytomegalovirus exposure and HLA in healthy donors. PCR involved 60 Vbeta and 13 Jbeta primers. Profiling relied on immunoSEQ multiplex PCR, and the TCRdb table lists in-frame clones only, not all of them. The table records more than 150,000 clones, around 80% of them present only once. Specimen: PBMCs. These receptors were taken from a girl between 5 and 17 years old in good health and CMV-seropositive.

The genes are TRBV11-2 and TRBJ1-2; possibly TRBD1 for D (5 bases). V was trimmed by 1 base and J by 7 bases, leaving 10 bases between them. Germline CDR1 SGHAT, CDR2 FQNNGV. The CDR3 loop spans 13 amino acids. CDR3 loop: CASSLAGYVGYTF. The CDR3 DNA sequence: TGTGCCAGCAGCTTAGCAGGGTACGTTGGCTACACCTTC.

As concerns this clone: The sample has other DNA sequences that encode this CDR3 too. This chain links TRBV19 with TRBJ2-7; the D is unclear. V lost 0 bases, J lost 3 bases, and 6 bases lay in between. The CDR3 consists of 13 residues. The germline gives CDR1 LNHDA, CDR2 SQIVND (reference sequence). As DNA, the CDR3 is TGTGCCAGTAGTATAGATCGAGGCTACGAGCAGTACTTC. This sequence encodes CASSIDRGYEQYF.

This chain joins TRBV23-1 and TRBJ1-2; 7 bases are a match to TRBD1. TRBV23-1 is an ORF for which the function is uncertain. The CDR3 totals 14 residues. The ends lost 0 bases at V and 5 bases at J; junction bases unmatched: 3. The CDR3 reads CASSQSGTVYGYTF. DNA for the CDR3: TGCGCCAGCAGTCAATCCGGGACAGTGTATGGCTACACCTTC.

The chain has TRBV27 and TRBJ2-1, with TRBD2 identical over 7 bases. The V and J ends lost 0 bases and 4 bases, in that order; junction bases with no gene match: 21. Germline V gene sequence: CDR1 MNHEY, CDR2 SMNVEV (reference sequence). This CDR3 has 21 residues. Here the CDR3 DNA reads TGTGCCAGCAGTTTATCCTTCTGGGTGACCTTTGGGCGGGAGCTTTACAATGAGCAGTTCTTC. Translated, it gives CASSLSFWVTFGRELYNEQFF.

In its sample, this clone was seen a few times. The rearrangement links TRBV7-6 to TRBJ2-5, with a possible D match to TRBD1 (5 bases). Germline CDR1 is SGHVS and CDR2 is FNYEAQ. Trimming shortened V by 1 base and J by 3 bases, and 9 bases separated the two germline ends. The CDR3 contains 14 residues. This CDR3 reads CASSLGQYKETQYF. CDR3 coding DNA: TGTGCCAGCAGCTTAGGACAGTACAAAGAGACCCAGTACTTC.

This chain uses TRBV19 with TRBJ2-7; 11 nucleotides line up with TRBD1. V was clipped by 4 bases and J by 5 bases; unmatched bases: 10. Germline V lookup: CDR1 LNHDA, CDR2 SQIVND (reference sequence). The CDR3 is 16 amino acids. The CDR3 DNA reads TGTGCCAGTAGTACATCCGGACAGGGGGCAATCCACGAGCAGTACTTC. This sequence encodes CASSTSGQGAIHEQYF.

The CDR3 nucleotides read TGTGCCAGTAGTATGTCTAGCGGGAGTACAGAGACCCAGTACTTC. This encodes CASSMSSGSTETQYF. The chain is built from TRBV19 and TRBJ2-5; 10 bases line up with TRBD2. Unmatched junction bases numbered 5, after V lost 3 bases and J lost 4 bases. The CDR3 runs to 15 residues. Germline V gene sequence: CDR1 LNHDA, CDR2 SQIVND (reference sequence).

The V gene is TRBV4-1, the J gene TRBJ2-7, with D tentatively TRBD1 (5 bases). Germline CDR1 and CDR2: MGHRA and YSYEKL. V was shortened by 1 base and J by 3 bases, with 10 bases between the two germline ends. The CDR3 has 14 amino acids. Here the CDR3 DNA reads TGCGCCAGCAGCCAAGGGGGCTCGTTCTACGAGCAGTACTTC. The encoded protein is CASSQGGSFYEQYF.

The rearrangement uses TRBV5-1 and TRBJ2-1, with a weak D call TRBD2 (6 bases). Trimming removed 0 bases at V and 10 bases at J, with 11 bases between. Germline V gene data show CDR1 as SGHRS and CDR2 as YFSETQ. The CDR3 is 13 residues long. The CDR3 bases are TGCGCCAGCAGCTTGGTAGCGGAGGGGGAGCAGTTCTTC. Protein product: CASSLVAEGEQFF.

This rearrangement joins TRBV5-1 to TRBJ1-1, with D uncertain. Between the trimmed V and J ends, which lost 0 bases and 4 bases, there was a span of 16 bases. The CDR3 runs to 16 residues. The germline CDR1 and CDR2 sequences are SGHRS and YFSETQ. The CDR3 DNA reads as TGCGCCAGCAGCTTGGGCGCCATTGGGGAGGGCACTGAAGCTTTCTTT. Protein: CASSLGAIGEGTEAFF.

V and J are TRBV6-5 and TRBJ1-6, with unresolved D. Trimming cost V 6 bases and J 3 bases, with 9 bases left between them. The germline V gene has CDR1 MNHEY and CDR2 SVGAGI. The length of the CDR3 is 14 residues. The CDR3 coding sequence is TGTGCCAGCAGCAGACTGAACTATAATTCACCCCTCCACTTT. It is translated as CASSRLNYNSPLHF.

Here the CDR3 DNA reads TGTGCCAGCAGGGGGGGACAGGGCGGCTACGAGCAGTACTTC. Its protein is CASRGGQGGYEQYF. The chain carries TRBV5-6 and TRBJ2-7, with TRBD1 matching over 9 bases. With 5 bases clipped from V and 3 bases from J, the junction kept 6 bases outside the gene matches. The CDR3 contains 14 residues. The V gene's germline CDR1 is SGHDT and CDR2 YYEEEE.

This chain connects TRBV5-1 to TRBJ2-7, with 11 bases identical to TRBD1. CDR3 length: 13 residues. Germline V gene data show CDR1 as SGHRS and CDR2 as YFSETQ. After removal of 4 bases from V and 6 bases from J, the junction contained 3 bases not matched to a gene. Written as DNA, the CDR3 is TGCGCCAGCAGCCGGGACAGGGGGGCCGAGCAGTACTTC. It yields the protein CASSRDRGAEQYF.

The genes are TRBV15 and TRBJ2-1; no firm D call. V lost 1 base and J lost 10, with 8 bases in between. Germline CDR1 LNHNV, CDR2 YYDKDF (reference sequence). CDR3 length equals 12 residues. CDR3 DNA sequence: TGTGCCACCAGCAGAGTTAAGCACGAGCAGTTCTTC. Translation gives CATSRVKHEQFF.